This is a list of T cell receptor beta chains from one sample in a study of T cells in Graves' hyperthyroidism and ophthalmopathy. TCRdb re-analysed the multiplex PCR reads in MiXCR, keeping a single row per CDR3 protein. The table shows some 360,000 distinct CDR3 sequences, with 14% occurring only once. Material for sequencing was blood. The receptors shown here come from a woman aged 55-75 years with Graves' hyperthyroidism. CDR3s include the opening cysteine and the closing phenylalanine or tryptophan. A clone size is listed for some rows: how often the clone was seen (once, few, many), or a class if it is expanded.

clone size	V gene	J gene	CDR3 protein
-	TRBV3-1	TRBJ2-7	CASSQQSMAGYEQYF
many	TRBV13	TRBJ2-7	CASSFYRDEQYF
-	TRBV20-1	TRBJ2-7	CSANTRQDYEQYF
-	TRBV19	TRBJ1-6	CASTTGQGWNSPLHF
-	TRBV10-3	TRBJ1-2	CAISGQGDDYGYTF
few	TRBV7-2	TRBJ1-6	CASSLDGGGSPLHF
many	TRBV20-1	TRBJ1-6	CSARDPRRDSPLHF
-	TRBV7-9	TRBJ2-3	CASSSRTGNTDTQYF
few	TRBV19	TRBJ2-3	CASQGLAVTDTQYF
many	TRBV11-2	TRBJ2-1	CASSFRGTYNEQFF
-	TRBV10-3	TRBJ1-1	CAISESGVGAFF
-	TRBV19	TRBJ2-1	CASSIFAGGYYNEQFF
few	TRBV29-1	TRBJ1-2	CTPRGAYGYTF
few	TRBV28	TRBJ1-2	CASRSRTGLDGYTF
-	TRBV19	TRBJ1-1	CASSPPGRTGTEAFF
few	TRBV29-1	TRBJ1-3	CSVSGSGNTIYF
few	TRBV13	TRBJ1-2	CASSSYRGTYGYTF
many	TRBV4-1	TRBJ2-7	CASSQVPWSQGAYEQYF
many	TRBV24-1	TRBJ2-7	CATSDPQGKQYF
many	TRBV20-1	TRBJ1-1	CSANKGGALRNTEAFF
many	TRBV5-1	TRBJ2-2	CASKVGGPSTGELFF
-	TRBV12-3/TRBV12-4	TRBJ2-1	CASSHPHLTGQWKQFF
many	TRBV20-1	TRBJ2-5	CSASPPNGPGQETQYF